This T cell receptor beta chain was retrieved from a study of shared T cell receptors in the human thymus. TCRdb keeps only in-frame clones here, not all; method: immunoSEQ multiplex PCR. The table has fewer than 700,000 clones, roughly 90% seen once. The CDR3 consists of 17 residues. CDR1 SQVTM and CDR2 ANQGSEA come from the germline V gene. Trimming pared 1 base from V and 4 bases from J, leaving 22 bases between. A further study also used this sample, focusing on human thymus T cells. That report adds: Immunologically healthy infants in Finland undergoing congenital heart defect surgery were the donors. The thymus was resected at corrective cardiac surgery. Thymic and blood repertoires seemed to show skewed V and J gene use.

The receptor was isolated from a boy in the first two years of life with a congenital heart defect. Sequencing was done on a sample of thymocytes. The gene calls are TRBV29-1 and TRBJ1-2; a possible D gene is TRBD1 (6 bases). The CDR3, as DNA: TGCAGCGTTGAAGGGAGAAGATCTGGGGACAACCTCTATGGCTACACCTTC. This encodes CSVEGRRSGDNLYGYTF.